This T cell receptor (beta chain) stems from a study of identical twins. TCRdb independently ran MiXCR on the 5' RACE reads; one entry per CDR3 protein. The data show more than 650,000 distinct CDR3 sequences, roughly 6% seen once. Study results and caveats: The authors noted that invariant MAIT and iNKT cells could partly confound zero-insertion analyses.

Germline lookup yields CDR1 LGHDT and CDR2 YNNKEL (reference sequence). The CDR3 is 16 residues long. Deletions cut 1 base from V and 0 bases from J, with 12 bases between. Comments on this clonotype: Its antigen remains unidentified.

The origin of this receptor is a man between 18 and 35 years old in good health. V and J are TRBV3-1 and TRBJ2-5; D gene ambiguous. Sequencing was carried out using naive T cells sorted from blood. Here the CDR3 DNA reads TGTGCCAGCAGCCAAGCGCTATTGGTAAACCAAGAGACCCAGTACTTC. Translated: CASSQALLVNQETQYF.